The 26 T cell receptor beta chains reported below all come from one sample, sequenced in a study of cytotoxic CD8 clonotypes in ibrutinib-treated CLL. TCRdb's table, derived via immunoSEQ multiplex PCR, lists solely in-frame clones and lacks some. The data show more than 85,000 clones, 60% to 80% seen once. This sample comprised PBMCs, obtained after 24 months of ibrutinib treatment. Source of these receptors: a human donor with chronic lymphocytic leukemia.

The CDR3 nucleotides are TGTGCCAGCAGGAGCGGGAGCTCCTACGAGCAGTACTTC. This sequence encodes CASRSGSSYEQYF. The rearrangement uses TRBV28 and TRBJ2-7, with 8 bases aligning to TRBD2. The germline gives CDR1 MDHEN, CDR2 SYDVKM. J gave up 0 bases and V 6 bases, and 1 base lay outside the gene matches. CDR3 length equals 13 residues. Supplemented by reference TRBV28 and TRBJ2-7, the full variable domain reads DVKVTQSSRYLVKRTGEKVFLECVQDMDHENMFWYRQDPGLGLRLIYFSYDVKMKEKGDIPEGYSVSREKKERFSLILESASTNQTSMYLCASRSGSSYEQYFGPGTRLTVT.

This chain connects TRBV9 to TRBJ2-3; 10 bases fit TRBD2. Germline assignment: CDR1 SGDLS and CDR2 YYNGEE. The CDR3 runs 17 residues. V was clipped by 0 bases and J by 1 base; unmatched bases: 5. CDR3 residues: CASSVEASGSGTDTQYF. The DNA of the CDR3 is TGTGCCAGCAGCGTAGAGGCTAGCGGGAGCGGCACAGATACGCAGTATTTT. Using reference TRBV9 and TRBJ2-3 for the parts outside the CDR3, the full variable domain is DSGVTQTPKHLITATGQRVTLRCSPRSGDLSVYWYQQSLDQGLQFLIQYYNGEERAKGNILERFSAQQFPDLHSELNLSSLELGDSALYFCASSVEASGSGTDTQYFGPGTRLTVL.

This chain's CDR3 is CASSLGGEEQYF. Written as DNA, the CDR3 is TGTGCCAGCAGCTTAGGGGGGGAGGAGCAGTACTTC. The V and J genes are TRBV7-2 and TRBJ2-7; weak D call: TRBD2 (6 bases). Trimming left V 1 base short and J 7 bases short, with 8 bases between. The CDR3 is 12 amino acids. Germline V lookup: CDR1 SGHTA, CDR2 FQGNSA.

The chain carries TRBV5-1 and TRBJ2-7; D may be TRBD2 (6 bases). Trimming pared 1 base from V and 0 bases from J, leaving 11 bases between. The CDR3 has 15 amino acids. Germline CDR1 is SGHRS and CDR2 is YFSETQ. CDR3 region: CASSLNEDYSYEQYF. CDR3 nucleotide sequence: TGCGCCAGCAGCTTGAATGAGGACTACTCCTACGAGCAGTACTTC.

This chain links TRBV5-8 with TRBJ1-4; TRBD1 aligns across 9 bases. Trimming took 4 bases from V and 6 from J; bases not matched to a gene: 1. Per the germline V gene, CDR1 is SGHTS and CDR2 is YDEGEE. The CDR3 length is 13 residues. This CDR3 is CASSRDRDEKLFF. Written as DNA, the CDR3 is TGTGCCAGCAGCCGGGACAGGGATGAAAAACTGTTTTTT.

The rearrangement links TRBV28 to TRBJ2-7; TRBD1 aligns across 11 bases. With V trimmed by 1 base and J by 4 bases, 3 bases remained unmatched. The CDR3 has 15 amino acids. Germline CDR1 is MDHEN and CDR2 is SYDVKM. The CDR3 sequence: CASSLSGTGGYEQYF. As DNA, the CDR3 is TGTGCCAGCAGTTTATCCGGGACAGGGGGATACGAGCAGTACTTC.

This sequence joins TRBV18 and TRBJ2-1, with TRBD1 as a possible D gene (6 bases). The CDR3 covers 15 residues. Germline V gene data show CDR1 as KGHSH and CDR2 as LQKENI. Trimming removed 3 bases from V and 4 bases from J, with 13 bases in between. This chain's CDR3 is CASSPRDTGYNEQFF. CDR3 coding DNA: TGTGCCAGCTCACCCAGGGACACAGGTTACAATGAGCAGTTCTTC.

The rearrangement uses TRBV25-1 and TRBJ1-4, with D possibly being TRBD1 (6 bases). Germline V gene sequence: CDR1 MGHDK, CDR2 SYGVNS. The V end was cut by 0 bases, the J end by 8 bases, with 16 bases between. The CDR3 spans 16 residues. The CDR3 here is CASSEYRTSQGEKLFF. The CDR3 DNA is TGTGCCAGCAGTGAATATCGGACATCTCAGGGGGAAAAACTGTTTTTT. Together with reference TRBV25-1 and TRBJ1-4, the CDR3 gives the full variable domain: EADIYQTPRYLVIGTGKKITLECSQTMGHDKMYWYQQDPGMELHLIHYSYGVNSTEKGDLSSESTVSRIRTEHFPLTLESARPSHTSQYLCASSEYRTSQGEKLFFGSGTQLSVL.

The chain has TRBV15 and TRBJ2-5; 10 bases are shared with TRBD2. CDR1 is LNHNV, CDR2 YYDKDF, per germline (reference sequence). The length of the CDR3 is 15 residues. The V and J ends lost 5 bases and 4 bases, in that order; junction bases with no gene match: 7. CDR3 DNA sequence: TGTGCCACCAGCGGAGCGGGGGGGCTCGGAGAGACCCAGTACTTC. Its translation: CATSGAGGLGETQYF.

The chain employs TRBV5-6 and TRBJ2-5; no firm D call. CDR1 and CDR2 from the germline V gene are SGHDT and YYEEEE. The CDR3 runs 13 residues. Trimming took 2 bases from V and 3 from J, leaving 8 bases between them. CDR3 residues: CASSFGPKETQYF. Written as DNA, the CDR3 is TGTGCCAGCAGCTTTGGCCCAAAAGAGACCCAGTACTTC.

The chain is built from TRBV9 and TRBJ1-1, with D tentatively TRBD1 (6 bases). The germline V gene encodes CDR1 SGDLS and CDR2 YYNGEE. The CDR3 consists of 15 residues. Trimming cost V 4 bases and J 4 bases, with 17 bases left between them. CDR3: CASSPQTGLLTEAFF. DNA of the CDR3: TGTGCCAGCAGCCCTCAAACAGGGTTGCTCACTGAAGCTTTCTTT.

The J gene is TRBJ2-6, the V gene TRBV19, with D possibly being TRBD1 or TRBD2 (5 bases each). Per the germline V gene, CDR1 is LNHDA and CDR2 is SQIVND (reference sequence). V gave up 5 bases and J gave up 1 base, with 18 bases separating them. This CDR3 has 18 residues. The CDR3 DNA reads as TGTGCCAGTAGTCCAACGGGACCCTCGTTGTCTGGGGCCAACGTCCTGACTTTC. Translated: CASSPTGPSLSGANVLTF.

CDR3 amino acids: CASSRDRGSYNEQFF. The CDR3 DNA reads TGTGCCAGCTCACGGGACAGGGGATCCTACAATGAGCAGTTCTTC. The V call is TRBV18, the J call TRBJ2-1; 10 nucleotides line up with TRBD1. This CDR3 is 15 amino acids long. Germline values: CDR1 KGHSH, CDR2 LQKENI. The V segment lost 4 bases and the J segment 1 base; nucleotides outside the gene matches: 1. The variable domain in full, completed from reference TRBV18 and TRBJ2-1, reads NAGVMQNPRHLVRRRGQEARLRCSPMKGHSHVYWYRQLPEEGLKFMVYLQKENIIDESGMPKERFSAEFPKEGPSILRIQQVVRGDSAAYFCASSRDRGSYNEQFFGPGTRLTVL.

The chain combines TRBV7-9 with TRBJ2-3, with D unclear. CDR1 SEHNR and CDR2 FQNEAQ come from the germline V gene (reference sequence). V was cut by 2 bases and J by 0 bases, with 9 bases left in between. This CDR3 comprises 15 residues. CDR3 DNA sequence: TGTGCCAGCAGCTTATCGTCCGGTAGCACAGATACGCAGTATTTT. Encoded protein: CASSLSSGSTDTQYF.

The chain employs TRBV29-1 and TRBJ1-2; TRBD1 matches 8 bases. The V segment lost 0 bases and the J segment 8 bases; nucleotides outside the gene matches: 5. Germline V lookup: CDR1 SQVTM, CDR2 ANQGSEA. The CDR3 sequence is 13 residues long. CDR3 in DNA: TGCAGCGTTGAAGATCCAGGGGGCATCGGCTACACCTTC. It is translated as CSVEDPGGIGYTF.

This chain uses TRBV7-8 with TRBJ2-3; D possibly corresponds to TRBD1 (6 bases). The V gene's germline CDR1 is SGHVS and CDR2 FQNEAQ. The CDR3 runs to 16 residues. The germline V and J ends were trimmed by 1 base and 1 base, with 12 bases remaining between them. CDR3 amino acids: CASSLDDGQRTDTQYF. CDR3 sequence (DNA): TGTGCCAGCAGCTTAGATGACGGACAGCGCACAGATACGCAGTATTTT.

This clone was counted a few times. The chain joins TRBV28 to TRBJ2-2, with D possibly being TRBD2 (6 bases). The germline gives CDR1 MDHEN, CDR2 SYDVKM. V was shortened by 4 bases and J by 6 bases, with 18 bases between the two germline ends. The CDR3 is 16 amino acids. CDR3 protein: CASSWQRATSPGELFF. CDR3 DNA sequence: TGTGCCAGCAGTTGGCAGCGGGCCACCTCCCCCGGGGAGCTGTTTTTT.

The chain employs TRBV19 and TRBJ1-2; D remains unclear. Trimming shortened V by 10 bases and J by 3 bases, and 9 bases separated the two germline ends. The CDR3 is made up of 11 amino acids. Germline CDR1 and CDR2: LNHDA and SQIVND (reference sequence). CDR3 in DNA: TGTGCCACCTCCTGGCACTATGGCTACACCTTC. The encoded protein is CATSWHYGYTF.

The V and J genes are TRBV20-1 and TRBJ2-5; no definite D call. This CDR3 contains 10 residues. Germline V gene lookup returns CDR1 DFQATT and CDR2 SNEGSKA (reference sequence). V was cut by 6 bases and J by 5 bases, with 7 bases left in between. The CDR3 sequence is CSASSETQYF. In DNA form, the CDR3 reads TGCAGTGCCTCAAGCGAGACCCAGTACTTC.

The chain joins TRBV6-5 to TRBJ1-5, with TRBD1 matching 10 bases. The germline V gene has CDR1 MNHEY and CDR2 SVGAGI. The CDR3 runs 14 residues. J lost 7 bases, V lost 0 bases, and 0 bases had no gene match. CDR3 amino acids: CASSYSDRGQPQHF. The CDR3 DNA reads TGTGCCAGCAGTTACTCGGACAGGGGGCAGCCCCAGCATTTT.

This chain links TRBV19 with TRBJ2-7, with unresolved D. CDR1 and CDR2 from the germline V gene are LNHDA and SQIVND (reference sequence). The CDR3 spans 16 residues. V was shortened by 3 bases and J by 2 bases, with 17 bases between the two germline ends. The CDR3 is CASSILWSETTYEQYF. The CDR3, as DNA: TGTGCCAGTAGTATTCTCTGGTCGGAGACCACCTACGAGCAGTACTTC.

V and J are TRBV4-2 and TRBJ2-7, with 7 nucleotides matching TRBD1. V lost 5 bases, J lost 2 bases, and 6 bases stayed unmatched. The CDR3 has 14 amino acids. The germline gives CDR1 LGHNA, CDR2 YNFKEQ. The CDR3 sequence is CASSNPGGTYEQYF. In DNA, the CDR3 is TGTGCCAGCAGCAACCCAGGGGGAACCTACGAGCAGTACTTC.

This clone has just a few counts. The rearrangement joins TRBV27 to TRBJ1-3; D may be TRBD1 (5 bases). Germline V gene data show CDR1 as MNHEY and CDR2 as SMNVEV (reference sequence). The CDR3 has 13 residues. V was trimmed by 6 bases and J by 9 bases, leaving 15 bases between them. The CDR3 protein is CASRPQGQGTIYF. CDR3 in DNA: TGTGCCAGCAGACCGCAGGGCCAAGGCACCATATATTTT.

This clone has just a few counts. The rearrangement joins TRBV27 to TRBJ1-1, with no clear D. V shed 2 bases and J shed 0 bases, with 7 bases lying between them. This CDR3 has 14 amino acids. Germline V gene lookup returns CDR1 MNHEY and CDR2 SMNVEV (reference sequence). The CDR3 sequence: CASSLRALNTEAFF. In nucleotides, the CDR3 is TGTGCCAGCAGTTTAAGGGCCCTGAACACTGAAGCTTTCTTT.

The CDR3 is CASSVTSGANVLTF. CDR3 DNA sequence: TGTGCCAGCAGCGTAACGAGCGGGGCCAACGTCCTGACTTTC. The chain uses TRBV9 and TRBJ2-6; D remains ambiguous. The V end was cut by 1 base, the J end by 4 bases, with 6 bases between. Germline V CDR1 and CDR2: SGDLS, YYNGEE. CDR3 length: 14 amino acids.

This chain connects TRBV10-3 to TRBJ1-2; 7 bases map to TRBD1. Germline CDR1 reads ENHRY; CDR2 reads SYGVKD. Trimming at V came to 8 bases and at J to 2 bases, leaving 5 bases not matched to a gene. The CDR3 contains 13 residues. The CDR3 nucleotides read TGTGCCATCGGGGGACAGACAAACTATGGCTACACCTTC. Encoded protein: CAIGGQTNYGYTF.